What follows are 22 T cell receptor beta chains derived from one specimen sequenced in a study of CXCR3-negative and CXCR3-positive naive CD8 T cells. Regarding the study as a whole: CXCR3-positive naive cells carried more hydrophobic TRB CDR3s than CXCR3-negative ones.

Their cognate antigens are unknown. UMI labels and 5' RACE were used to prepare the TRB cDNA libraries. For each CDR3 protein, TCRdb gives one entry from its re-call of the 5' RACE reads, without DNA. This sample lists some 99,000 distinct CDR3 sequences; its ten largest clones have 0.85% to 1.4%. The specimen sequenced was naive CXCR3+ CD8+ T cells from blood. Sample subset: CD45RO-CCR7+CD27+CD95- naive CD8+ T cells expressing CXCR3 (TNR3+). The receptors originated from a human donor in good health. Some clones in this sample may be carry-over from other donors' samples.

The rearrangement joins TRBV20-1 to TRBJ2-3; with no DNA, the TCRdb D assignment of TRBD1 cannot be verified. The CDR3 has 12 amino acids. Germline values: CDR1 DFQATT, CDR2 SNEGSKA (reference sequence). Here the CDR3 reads CSARERRGTQYF.

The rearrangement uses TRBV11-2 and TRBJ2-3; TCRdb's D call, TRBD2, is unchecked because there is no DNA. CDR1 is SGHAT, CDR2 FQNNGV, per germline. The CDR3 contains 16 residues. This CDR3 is CASSLEGLANTDTQYF.

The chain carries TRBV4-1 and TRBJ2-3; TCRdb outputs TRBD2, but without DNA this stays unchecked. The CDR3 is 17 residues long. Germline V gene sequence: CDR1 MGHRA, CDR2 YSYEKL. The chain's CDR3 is CASSQAVAGGPTDTQYF.

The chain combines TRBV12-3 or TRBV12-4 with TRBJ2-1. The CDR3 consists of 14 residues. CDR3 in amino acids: CASSLWDSPHEQFF.

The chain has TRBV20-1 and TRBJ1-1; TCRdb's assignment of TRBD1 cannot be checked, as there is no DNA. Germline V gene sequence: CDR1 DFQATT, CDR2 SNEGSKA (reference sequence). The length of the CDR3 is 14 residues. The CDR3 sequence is CSARLSGVDTEAFF.

CDR3 loop: CASSLEGRVTGNEQFF. The V gene is TRBV9, the J gene TRBJ2-1; TCRdb designates TRBD1, a call that cannot be tested without DNA. The CDR3 has 16 amino acids. From germline, CDR1 is SGDLS and CDR2 YYNGEE.

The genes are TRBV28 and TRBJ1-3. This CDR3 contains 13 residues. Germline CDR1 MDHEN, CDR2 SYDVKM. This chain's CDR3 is CASSYYSGNTIYF.

The CDR3 region is CASSFRTSAYSNQPQHF. The rearrangement links TRBV28 to TRBJ1-5; the TRBD1 assignment by TCRdb is unverifiable without DNA. Germline loops: CDR1 MDHEN, CDR2 SYDVKM. CDR3 length equals 17 residues.

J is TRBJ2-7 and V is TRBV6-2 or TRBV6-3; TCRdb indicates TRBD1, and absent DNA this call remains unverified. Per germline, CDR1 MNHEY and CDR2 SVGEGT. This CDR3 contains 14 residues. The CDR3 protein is CASSWDRFNNEQYF.

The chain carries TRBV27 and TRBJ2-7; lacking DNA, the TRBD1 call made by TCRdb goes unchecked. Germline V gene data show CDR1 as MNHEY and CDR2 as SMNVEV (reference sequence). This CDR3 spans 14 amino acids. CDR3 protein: CASSWQGASYEQYF.

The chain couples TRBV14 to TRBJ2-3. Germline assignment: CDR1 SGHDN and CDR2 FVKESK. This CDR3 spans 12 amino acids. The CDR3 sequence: CASSQNRDTQYF.

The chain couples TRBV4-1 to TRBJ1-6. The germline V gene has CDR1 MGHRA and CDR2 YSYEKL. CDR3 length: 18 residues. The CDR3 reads CASSQADMGFSYNSPLHF.

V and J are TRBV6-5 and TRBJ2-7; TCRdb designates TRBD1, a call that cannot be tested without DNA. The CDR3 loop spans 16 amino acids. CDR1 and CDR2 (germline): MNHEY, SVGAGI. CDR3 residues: CASSYSKAPGKYEQYF.

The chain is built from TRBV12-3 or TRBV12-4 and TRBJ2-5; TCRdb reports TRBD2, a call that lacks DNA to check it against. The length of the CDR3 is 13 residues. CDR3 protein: CASIKAGVETQYF.

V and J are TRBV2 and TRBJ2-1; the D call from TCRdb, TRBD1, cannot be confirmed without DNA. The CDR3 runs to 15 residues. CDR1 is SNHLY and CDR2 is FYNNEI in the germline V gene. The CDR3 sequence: CASSRPGVLYNEQFF. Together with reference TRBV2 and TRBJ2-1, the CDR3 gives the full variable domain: EPEVTQTPSHQVTQMGQEVILRCVPISNHLYFYWYRQILGQKVEFLVSFYNNEISEKSEIFDDQFSVERPDGSNFTLKIRSTKLEDSAMYFCASSRPGVLYNEQFFGPGTRLTVL.

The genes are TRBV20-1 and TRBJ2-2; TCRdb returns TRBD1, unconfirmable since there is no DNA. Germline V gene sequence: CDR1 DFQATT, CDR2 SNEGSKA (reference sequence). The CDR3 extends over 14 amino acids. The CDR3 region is CSAWDRPNTGELFF.

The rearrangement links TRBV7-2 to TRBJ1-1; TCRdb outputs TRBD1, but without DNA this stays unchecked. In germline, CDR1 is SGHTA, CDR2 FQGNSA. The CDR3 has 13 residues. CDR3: CASRRGQNTEAFF.

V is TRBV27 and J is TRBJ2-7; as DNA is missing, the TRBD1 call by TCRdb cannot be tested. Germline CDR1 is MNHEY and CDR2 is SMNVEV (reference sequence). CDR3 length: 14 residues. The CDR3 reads CASSLRGRLNEQYF.

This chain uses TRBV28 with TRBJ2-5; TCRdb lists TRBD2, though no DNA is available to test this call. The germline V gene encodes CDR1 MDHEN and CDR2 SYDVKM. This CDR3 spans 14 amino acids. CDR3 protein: CASSPARFQETQYF.

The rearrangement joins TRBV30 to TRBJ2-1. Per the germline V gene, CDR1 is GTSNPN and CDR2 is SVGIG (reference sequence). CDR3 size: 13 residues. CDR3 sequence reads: CAWIRGSYNEQFF.

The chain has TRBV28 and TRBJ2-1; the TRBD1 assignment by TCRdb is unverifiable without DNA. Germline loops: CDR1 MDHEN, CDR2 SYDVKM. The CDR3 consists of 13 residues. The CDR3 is CATRGDPYNEQFF.

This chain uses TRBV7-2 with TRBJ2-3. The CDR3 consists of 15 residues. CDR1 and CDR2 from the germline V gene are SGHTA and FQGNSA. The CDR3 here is CASSLVFAATDTQYF.